Described below is a single TCR beta chain sequence and its context. Profiling relied on immunoSEQ multiplex PCR, and the TCRdb table lists in-frame clones only, not all of them. The sample records some 97,000 clones, approximately 86% being singletons. Cohort placement rested on clinical history that participants reported themselves. These data belong to a study of blood T cell repertoires in COVID-19. The CDR3 covers 15 residues. Germline V gives CDR1 SGHVS, CDR2 FQNEAQ. V gave up 2 bases and J gave up 5 bases; unmatched junction bases: 6. The origin of this receptor is a woman in her forties or fifties who had recovered from COVID-19. Material for sequencing was PBMCs or T cells enriched from blood (not recorded which). This chain joins TRBV7-8 and TRBJ1-3, with 7 bases matching TRBD1. CDR3 bases: TGTGCCAGCAGCTTACCCGGAGGGGGCCGAAACACCATATATTTT. Protein product: CASSLPGGGRNTIYF.